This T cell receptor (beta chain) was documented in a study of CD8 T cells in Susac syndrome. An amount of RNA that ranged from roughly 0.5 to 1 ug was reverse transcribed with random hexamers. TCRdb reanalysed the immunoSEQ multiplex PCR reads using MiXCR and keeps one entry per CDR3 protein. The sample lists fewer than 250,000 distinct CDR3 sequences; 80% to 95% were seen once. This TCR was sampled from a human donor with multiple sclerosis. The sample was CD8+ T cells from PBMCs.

The CDR3 reads CASSGPGGAHEQYF. DNA for the CDR3: TGTGCCAGCAGTGGGCCAGGGGGGGCCCACGAGCAGTACTTC. The J gene is TRBJ2-7, the V gene TRBV6-2 or TRBV6-3; D assignment may be TRBD1 or TRBD2 (7 bases each). This CDR3 contains 14 residues. Germline V gene sequence: CDR1 MNHEY, CDR2 SVGEGT. Trimming removed 5 bases at V and 5 bases at J, with 16 bases between.